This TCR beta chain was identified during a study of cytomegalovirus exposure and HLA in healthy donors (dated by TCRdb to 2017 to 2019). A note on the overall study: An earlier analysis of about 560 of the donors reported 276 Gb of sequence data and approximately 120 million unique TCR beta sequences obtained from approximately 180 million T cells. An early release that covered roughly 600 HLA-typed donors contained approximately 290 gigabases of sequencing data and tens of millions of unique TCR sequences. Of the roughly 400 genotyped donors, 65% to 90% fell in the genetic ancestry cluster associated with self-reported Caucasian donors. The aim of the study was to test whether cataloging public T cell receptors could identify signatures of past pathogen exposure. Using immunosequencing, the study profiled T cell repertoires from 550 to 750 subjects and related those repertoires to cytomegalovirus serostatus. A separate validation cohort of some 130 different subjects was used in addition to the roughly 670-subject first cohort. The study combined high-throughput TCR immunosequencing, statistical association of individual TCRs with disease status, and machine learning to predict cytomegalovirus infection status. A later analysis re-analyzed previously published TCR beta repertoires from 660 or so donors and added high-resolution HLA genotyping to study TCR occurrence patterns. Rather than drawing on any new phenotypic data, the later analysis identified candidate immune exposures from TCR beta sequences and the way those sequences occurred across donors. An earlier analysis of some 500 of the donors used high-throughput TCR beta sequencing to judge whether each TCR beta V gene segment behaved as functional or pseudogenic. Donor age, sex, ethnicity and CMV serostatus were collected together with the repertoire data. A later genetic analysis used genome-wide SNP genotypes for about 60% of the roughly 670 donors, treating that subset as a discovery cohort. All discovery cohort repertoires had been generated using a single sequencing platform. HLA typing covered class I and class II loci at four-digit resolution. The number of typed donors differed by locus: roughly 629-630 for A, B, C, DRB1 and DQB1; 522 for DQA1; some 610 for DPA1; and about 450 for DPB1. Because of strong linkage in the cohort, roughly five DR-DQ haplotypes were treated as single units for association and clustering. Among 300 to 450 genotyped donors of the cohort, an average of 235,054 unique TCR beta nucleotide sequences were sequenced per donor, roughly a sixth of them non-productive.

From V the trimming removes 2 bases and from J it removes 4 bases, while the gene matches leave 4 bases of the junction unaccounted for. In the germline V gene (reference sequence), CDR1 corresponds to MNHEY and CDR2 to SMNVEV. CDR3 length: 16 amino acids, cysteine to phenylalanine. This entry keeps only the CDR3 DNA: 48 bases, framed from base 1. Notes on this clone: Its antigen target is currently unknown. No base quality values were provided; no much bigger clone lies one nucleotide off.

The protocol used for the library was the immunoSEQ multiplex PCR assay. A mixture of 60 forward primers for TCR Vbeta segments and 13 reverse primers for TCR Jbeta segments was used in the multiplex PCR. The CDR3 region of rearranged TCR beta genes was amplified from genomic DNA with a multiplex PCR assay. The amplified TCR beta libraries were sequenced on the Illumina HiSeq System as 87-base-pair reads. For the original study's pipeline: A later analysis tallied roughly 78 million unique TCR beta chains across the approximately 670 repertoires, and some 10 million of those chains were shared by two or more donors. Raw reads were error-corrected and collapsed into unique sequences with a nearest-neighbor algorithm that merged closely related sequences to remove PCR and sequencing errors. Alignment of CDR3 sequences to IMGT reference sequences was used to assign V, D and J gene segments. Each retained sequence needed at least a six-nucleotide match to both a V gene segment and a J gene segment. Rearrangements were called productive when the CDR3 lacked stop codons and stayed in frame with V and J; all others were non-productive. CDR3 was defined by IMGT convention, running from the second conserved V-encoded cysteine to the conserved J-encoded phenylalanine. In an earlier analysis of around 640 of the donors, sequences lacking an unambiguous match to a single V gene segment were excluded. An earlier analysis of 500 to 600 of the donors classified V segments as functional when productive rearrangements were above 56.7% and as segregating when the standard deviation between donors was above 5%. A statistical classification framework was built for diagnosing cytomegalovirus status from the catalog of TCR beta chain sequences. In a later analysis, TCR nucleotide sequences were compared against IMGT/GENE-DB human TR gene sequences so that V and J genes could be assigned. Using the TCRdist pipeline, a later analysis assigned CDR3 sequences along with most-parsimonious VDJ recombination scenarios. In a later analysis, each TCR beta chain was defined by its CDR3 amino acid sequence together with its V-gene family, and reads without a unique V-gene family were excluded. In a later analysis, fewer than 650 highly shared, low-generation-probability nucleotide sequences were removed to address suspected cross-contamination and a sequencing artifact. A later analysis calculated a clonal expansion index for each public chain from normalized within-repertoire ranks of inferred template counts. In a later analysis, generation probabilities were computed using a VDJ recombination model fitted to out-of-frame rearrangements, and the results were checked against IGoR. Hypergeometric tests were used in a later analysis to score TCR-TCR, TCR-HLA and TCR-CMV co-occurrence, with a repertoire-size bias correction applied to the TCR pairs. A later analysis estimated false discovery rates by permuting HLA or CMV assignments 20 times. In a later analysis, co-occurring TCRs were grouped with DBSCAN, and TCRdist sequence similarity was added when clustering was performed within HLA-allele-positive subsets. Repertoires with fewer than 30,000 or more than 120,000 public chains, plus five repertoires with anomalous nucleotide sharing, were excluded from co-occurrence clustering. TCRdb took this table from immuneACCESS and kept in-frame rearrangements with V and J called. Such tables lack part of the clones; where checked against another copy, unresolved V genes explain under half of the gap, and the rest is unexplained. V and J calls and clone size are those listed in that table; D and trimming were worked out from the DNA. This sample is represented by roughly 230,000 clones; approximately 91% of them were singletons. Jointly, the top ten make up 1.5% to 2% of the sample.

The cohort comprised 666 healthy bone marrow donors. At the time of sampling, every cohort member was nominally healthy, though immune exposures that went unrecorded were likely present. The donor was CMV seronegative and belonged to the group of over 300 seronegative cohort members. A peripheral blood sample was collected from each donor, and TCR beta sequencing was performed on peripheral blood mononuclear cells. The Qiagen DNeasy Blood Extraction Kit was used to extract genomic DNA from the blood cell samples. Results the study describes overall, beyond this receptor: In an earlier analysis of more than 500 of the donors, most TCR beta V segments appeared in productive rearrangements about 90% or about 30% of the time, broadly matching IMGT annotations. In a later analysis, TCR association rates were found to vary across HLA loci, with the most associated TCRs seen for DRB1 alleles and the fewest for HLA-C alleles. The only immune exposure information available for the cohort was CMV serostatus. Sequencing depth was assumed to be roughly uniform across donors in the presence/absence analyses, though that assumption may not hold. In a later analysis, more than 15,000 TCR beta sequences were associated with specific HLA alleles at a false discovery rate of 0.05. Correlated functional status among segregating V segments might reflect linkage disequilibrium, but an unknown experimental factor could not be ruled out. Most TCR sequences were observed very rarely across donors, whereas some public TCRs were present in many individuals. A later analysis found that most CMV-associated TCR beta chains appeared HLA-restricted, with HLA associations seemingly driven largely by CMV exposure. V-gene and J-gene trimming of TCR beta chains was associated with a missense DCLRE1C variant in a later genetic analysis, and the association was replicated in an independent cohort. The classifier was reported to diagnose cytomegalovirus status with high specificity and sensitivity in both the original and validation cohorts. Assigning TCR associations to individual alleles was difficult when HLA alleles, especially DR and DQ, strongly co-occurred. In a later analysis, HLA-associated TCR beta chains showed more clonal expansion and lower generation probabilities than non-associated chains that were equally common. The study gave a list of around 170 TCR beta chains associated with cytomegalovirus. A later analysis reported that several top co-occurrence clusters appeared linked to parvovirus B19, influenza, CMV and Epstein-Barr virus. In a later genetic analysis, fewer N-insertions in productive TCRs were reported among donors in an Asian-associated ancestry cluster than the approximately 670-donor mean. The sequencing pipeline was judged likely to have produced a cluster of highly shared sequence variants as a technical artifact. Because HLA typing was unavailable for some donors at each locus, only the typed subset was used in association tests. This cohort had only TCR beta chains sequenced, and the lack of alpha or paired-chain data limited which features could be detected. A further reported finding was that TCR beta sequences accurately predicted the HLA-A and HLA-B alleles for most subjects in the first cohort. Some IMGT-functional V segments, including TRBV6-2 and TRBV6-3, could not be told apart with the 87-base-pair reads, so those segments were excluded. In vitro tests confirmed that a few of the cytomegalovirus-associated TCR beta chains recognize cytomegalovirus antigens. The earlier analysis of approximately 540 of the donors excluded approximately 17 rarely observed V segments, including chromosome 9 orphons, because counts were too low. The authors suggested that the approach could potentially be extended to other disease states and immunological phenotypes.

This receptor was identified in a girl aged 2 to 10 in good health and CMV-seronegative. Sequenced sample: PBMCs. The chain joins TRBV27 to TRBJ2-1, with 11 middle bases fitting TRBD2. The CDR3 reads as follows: CASSLLSSGGYNEQFF. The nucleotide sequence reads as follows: TGTGCCAGCAGTTTACTATCTAGCGGGGGGTACAATGAGCAGTTCTTC.